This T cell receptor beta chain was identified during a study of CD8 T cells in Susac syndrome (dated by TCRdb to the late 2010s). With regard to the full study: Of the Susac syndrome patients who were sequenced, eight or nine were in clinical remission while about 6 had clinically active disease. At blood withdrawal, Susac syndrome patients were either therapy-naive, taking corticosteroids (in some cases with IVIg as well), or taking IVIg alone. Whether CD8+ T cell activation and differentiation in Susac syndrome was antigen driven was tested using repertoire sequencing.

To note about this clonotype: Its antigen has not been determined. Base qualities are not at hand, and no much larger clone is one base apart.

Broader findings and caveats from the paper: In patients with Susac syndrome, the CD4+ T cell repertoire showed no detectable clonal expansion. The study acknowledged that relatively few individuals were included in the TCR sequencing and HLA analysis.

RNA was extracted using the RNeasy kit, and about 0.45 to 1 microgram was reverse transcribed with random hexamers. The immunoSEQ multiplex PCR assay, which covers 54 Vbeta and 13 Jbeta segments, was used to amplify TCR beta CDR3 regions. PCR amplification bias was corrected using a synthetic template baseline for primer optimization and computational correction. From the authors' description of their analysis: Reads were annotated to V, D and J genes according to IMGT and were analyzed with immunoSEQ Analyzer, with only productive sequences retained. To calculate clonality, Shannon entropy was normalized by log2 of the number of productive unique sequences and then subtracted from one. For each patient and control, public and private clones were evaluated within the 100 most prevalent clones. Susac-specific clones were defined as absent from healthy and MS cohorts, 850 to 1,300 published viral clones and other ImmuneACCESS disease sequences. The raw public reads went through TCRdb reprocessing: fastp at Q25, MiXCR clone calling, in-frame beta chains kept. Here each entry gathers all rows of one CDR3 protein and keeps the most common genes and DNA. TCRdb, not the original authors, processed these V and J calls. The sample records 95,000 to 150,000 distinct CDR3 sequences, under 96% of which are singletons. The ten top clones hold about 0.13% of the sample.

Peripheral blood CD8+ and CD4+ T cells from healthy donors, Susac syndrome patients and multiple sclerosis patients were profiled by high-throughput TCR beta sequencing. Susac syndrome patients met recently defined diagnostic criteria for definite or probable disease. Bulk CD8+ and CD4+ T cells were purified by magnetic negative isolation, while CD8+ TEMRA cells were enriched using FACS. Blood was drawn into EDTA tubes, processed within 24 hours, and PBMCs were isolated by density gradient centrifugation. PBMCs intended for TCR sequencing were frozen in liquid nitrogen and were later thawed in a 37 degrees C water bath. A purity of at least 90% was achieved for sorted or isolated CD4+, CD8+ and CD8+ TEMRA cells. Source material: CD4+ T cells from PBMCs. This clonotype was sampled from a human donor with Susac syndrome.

The nucleotide sequence reads as follows: TGTGCCAGCAGTTTAACCAGCGGGAGCAGGGGCACAGATACGCAGTATTTT. Its translation is CASSLTSGSRGTDTQYF. The rearranged chain carries TRBV12-3 or TRBV12-4 and TRBJ2-3; 8 central nucleotides agree with TRBD2. Here V drops 2 bases and J drops 1 base, and the junction holds 8 bases not matched to any gene. The CDR3 sequence holds 17 residues, the cysteine and phenylalanine included. CDR3 DNA is the only sequence kept; it has 51 bases, read in frame from the first base.